A single sample gave rise to the 21 T cell receptor beta chains below, sequenced in a study of cytomegalovirus exposure and HLA in healthy donors. Primers for the PCR totalled 60 Vbeta and 13 Jbeta. The data were produced by immunoSEQ multiplex PCR, yet TCRdb's version contains in-frame clones alone and is incomplete. This table holds about 150,000 clones, roughly 80% found once. The specimen was PBMCs. Every receptor here comes from a man aged 25 to 45 in good health and CMV-seropositive.

The genes are TRBV30 and TRBJ1-5; D not resolved. This CDR3 region has 13 residues. The germline V gene encodes CDR1 GTSNPN and CDR2 SVGIG (reference sequence). V dropped 2 bases and J dropped 2 bases, with 7 bases sitting between them. CDR3 bases: TGTGCCTGGAGTCTTTCGGGCAATCAGCCCCAGCATTTT. Translated, it gives CAWSLSGNQPQHF.

This clone was detected a few times. This chain connects TRBV9 to TRBJ2-5; weak D call: TRBD1 (5 bases). V was pared by 3 bases and J by 5 bases, with 14 bases between. The CDR3 totals 14 residues. Germline loops: CDR1 SGDLS, CDR2 YYNGEE. The DNA for the CDR3 is TGTGCCAGCAGCGCTCAGGGATCCTTCGAGACCCAGTACTTC. Protein: CASSAQGSFETQYF.

This rearrangement joins TRBV11-3 to TRBJ1-1, with a weak D call TRBD1 (6 bases). Germline V lookup: CDR1 SGHNT, CDR2 YENEEA. This CDR3 region has 13 residues. V was clipped by 6 bases and J by 1 base, with 9 bases between them. In DNA form, the CDR3 reads TGTGCCAGCAGGGGCAGGGGGAACACTGAAGCTTTCTTT. Protein product: CASRGRGNTEAFF.

The genes are TRBV5-1 and TRBJ1-4; D is perhaps TRBD1 (6 bases). Trimming removed 4 bases at V and 7 bases at J, with 14 bases between. This CDR3 has 14 residues. Germline CDR1 and CDR2: SGHRS and YFSETQ. CDR3: CASSAQGTGEKLFF. CDR3 bases: TGCGCCAGCAGCGCGCAGGGGACCGGTGAAAAACTGTTTTTT.

The CDR3 spells CASSPPDGYEQFF. The CDR3 DNA reads TGTGCCAGCAGTCCCCCCGACGGGTATGAGCAGTTCTTC. This chain uses TRBV6-5 with TRBJ2-1; no definite D call. The CDR3 loop spans 13 amino acids. Germline CDR1 reads MNHEY; CDR2 reads SVGAGI. V gave up 5 bases and J gave up 8 bases, with 13 bases separating them.

The V gene is TRBV6-5, the J gene TRBJ1-5; a weak D match, TRBD1 (5 bases). Per germline, CDR1 MNHEY and CDR2 SVGAGI. Trimming took off 5 bases at V and 0 bases at J, with 8 bases between the two ends. The CDR3 is 14 residues long. The CDR3 loop reads CASSPTVSNQPQHF. The DNA of the CDR3 is TGTGCCAGCAGTCCGACAGTTAGCAATCAGCCCCAGCATTTT.

This chain uses TRBV16 with TRBJ2-2; D gene unclear. The CDR3 totals 14 residues. Germline V gene sequence: CDR1 KGHSY, CDR2 FQNENV. V shed 2 bases and J shed 0 bases, with 4 bases lying between them. The CDR3 reads CASSQLANTGELFF. CDR3 DNA: TGTGCCAGCAGCCAACTAGCGAACACCGGGGAGCTGTTTTTT.

J is TRBJ2-4 and V is TRBV4-2; a weak D match, TRBD2 (5 bases). The ends were cut back, 0 bases at V and 15 bases at J, with 15 bases in the middle. This CDR3 has 13 amino acids. Germline CDR1 and CDR2: LGHNA and YNFKEQ. The CDR3 region is CASSQEPEIGGYF. The CDR3 DNA is TGTGCCAGCAGCCAAGAACCCGAGATAGGAGGGTACTTC.

The chain recombines TRBV5-6 with TRBJ1-5; a weak D match, TRBD1 (6 bases). Germline V gene data show CDR1 as SGHDT and CDR2 as YYEEEE. The CDR3 spans 16 residues. V was shortened by 4 bases and J by 0 bases, with 14 bases between the two germline ends. CDR3 nucleotide sequence: TGTGCCAGCAGCCTATGGACAGTGATTAGCAATCAGCCCCAGCATTTT. Protein product: CASSLWTVISNQPQHF.

This chain joins TRBV10-3 and TRBJ2-5; possible D gene TRBD2, 6 bases. The CDR3 runs to 13 residues. The V and J ends lost 2 bases and 9 bases respectively, with 13 bases between them. Germline V gene data show CDR1 as ENHRY and CDR2 as SYGVKD. The CDR3 protein is CAISEGEPGAQYF. CDR3 DNA: TGTGCCATCAGTGAGGGGGAACCGGGGGCCCAGTACTTC.

The gene calls are TRBV7-2 and TRBJ2-5; TRBD1 might be the D (5 bases). There are 13 residues in the CDR3. Germline CDR1 SGHTA, CDR2 FQGNSA. Trimming shortened V by 5 bases and J by 2 bases, and 9 bases separated the two germline ends. The CDR3 is CASSKTEQETQYF. CDR3 in DNA: TGTGCCAGCAGCAAGACAGAGCAAGAGACCCAGTACTTC. Using reference TRBV7-2 and TRBJ2-5 for the parts outside the CDR3, the full variable domain is GAGVSQSPSNKVTEKGKDVELRCDPISGHTALYWYRQSLGQGLEFLIYFQGNSAPDKSGLPSDRFSAERTGGSVSTLTIQRTQQEDSAVYLCASSKTEQETQYFGPGTRLLVL.

V and J are TRBV28 and TRBJ2-2; D not resolved. This CDR3 comprises 12 residues. Trimming took 3 bases from V and 6 from J, leaving 5 bases between them. Germline V gene data show CDR1 as MDHEN and CDR2 as SYDVKM. CDR3 nucleotide sequence: TGTGCCAGCAGTTTTCAGTCCGGGGAGCTGTTTTTT. This sequence encodes CASSFQSGELFF. The full variable domain, rest sourced from reference TRBV28 and TRBJ2-2, is DVKVTQSSRYLVKRTGEKVFLECVQDMDHENMFWYRQDPGLGLRLIYFSYDVKMKEKGDIPEGYSVSREKKERFSLILESASTNQTSMYLCASSFQSGELFFGEGSRLTVL.

The chain links TRBV10-1 to TRBJ1-4; no clear D. CDR3 length equals 14 residues. Germline V lookup: CDR1 WNHNN, CDR2 SYGVQD (reference sequence). Trimming stripped 4 bases from V and 1 base from J, with 7 bases between. The CDR3: CASSASGTNEKLFF. CDR3 coding DNA: TGCGCCAGCAGTGCATCAGGAACTAATGAAAAACTGTTTTTT.

This sequence joins TRBV11-3 and TRBJ2-1; 8 positions match TRBD2. Germline CDR1 reads SGHNT; CDR2 reads YENEEA. V shed 5 bases and J 5 bases; nucleotides not matched to a gene: 8. This CDR3 region has 15 residues. CDR3 in DNA: TGTGCCAGCAGCAGAACTAGCGGTCCTAACAATGAGCAGTTCTTC. It yields the protein CASSRTSGPNNEQFF.

The chain uses TRBV7-9 and TRBJ2-5, with D possibly TRBD2 on 6 matching bases. This CDR3 region has 15 residues. Trimming stripped 6 bases from V and 4 bases from J, with 18 bases between. CDR1 is SEHNR, CDR2 FQNEAQ, per germline (reference sequence). The CDR3 DNA follows: TGTGCCAGCAGTGGGGGGAGCTCCTTGGTAGAGACCCAGTACTTC. Translation: CASSGGSSLVETQYF.

As for this clone: Mismatch with germline at one junction end may stem from a read error. This chain connects TRBV4-3 to TRBJ1-2; D not resolved. CDR3 length equals 14 residues. CDR1 is LGHNA, CDR2 YSLEER, per germline. The CDR3 loop reads CASSHGRQSYVYTF. DNA for the CDR3: TGCGCCAGCAGCCACGGGAGGCAGTCTTATGTCTACACCTTC.

This chain links TRBV19 with TRBJ2-7; D is unclear. The V end was cut by 5 bases, the J end by 3 bases, with 8 bases between. The germline V gene encodes CDR1 LNHDA and CDR2 SQIVND (reference sequence). The CDR3 covers 12 residues. CDR3 nucleotide sequence: TGTGCCAGTAGTTCAATAGACTACGAGCAGTACTTC. Translation gives CASSSIDYEQYF.

This clone came up a few times. V is TRBV5-1 and J is TRBJ2-1; 9 bases align to TRBD1. Per the germline V gene, CDR1 is SGHRS and CDR2 is YFSETQ. J gave up 2 bases and V 4 bases, and 7 bases lay outside the gene matches. This CDR3 is built from 16 residues. The CDR3 DNA reads TGCGCCAGCAGCCCGGGGGACAGGGTCGCCTACAATGAGCAGTTCTTC. This sequence encodes CASSPGDRVAYNEQFF.

The DNA for the CDR3 is TGTGCCAGCAGTAACCGGGACAGGTCAAGCTCCTACGAGCAGTACTTC. Its protein is CASSNRDRSSSYEQYF. The chain joins TRBV6-6 to TRBJ2-7, with 8 bases matching TRBD1. The CDR3 extends over 16 amino acids. In germline, CDR1 is MNHNY, CDR2 SVGAGI (reference sequence). After removal of 5 bases from V and 0 bases from J, the junction contained 9 bases not matched to a gene.

This clone was seen a few times. The DNA of the CDR3 is TGTGCCAGCAGCTTCCAACGGACTAGCGGGACGAACACCGGGGAGCTGTTTTTT. Translating it yields CASSFQRTSGTNTGELFF. This chain uses TRBV5-8 with TRBJ2-2; 12 nucleotides align to TRBD2. Germline V lookup: CDR1 SGHTS, CDR2 YDEGEE. CDR3 length: 18 amino acids. V was pared by 2 bases and J by 0 bases, with 5 bases of the junction left unmatched.

This sequence joins TRBV7-9 and TRBJ2-7; TRBD2 might be the D (5 bases). From germline, CDR1 is SEHNR and CDR2 FQNEAQ (reference sequence). Trimming took off 5 bases at V and 2 bases at J, with 10 bases between the two ends. This CDR3 is 13 amino acids long. In DNA form, the CDR3 reads TGTGCCAGCAGCAACCGGGATGCCTACGAGCAGTACTTC. Amino acid sequence: CASSNRDAYEQYF.